This T cell receptor (beta chain) was obtained from a study of technical replicates of blood from a few donors. CDR1 and CDR2 (germline): ENHRY, SYGVKD. The V gene end was trimmed by 10 bases and the J gene end by 7 bases; junction bases not matched to a gene: 9. The CDR3 runs to 13 residues. Profiling relied on immunoSEQ multiplex PCR, and the TCRdb table lists in-frame clones only, not all of them. Found here are under 70,000 clones, around 91% of them singletons; the top ten hold approximately 0.4%. In its sample, this clone was seen a few times. This receptor was taken from a human donor in good health. The chain combines TRBV10-3 with TRBJ1-5; 8 bases align to TRBD1. Sequencing input: T cells isolated from PBMCs. CDR3 sequence: CATRLDRVQPQHF. CDR3 nucleotides: TGTGCCACACGACTGGACAGGGTACAGCCCCAGCATTTT.